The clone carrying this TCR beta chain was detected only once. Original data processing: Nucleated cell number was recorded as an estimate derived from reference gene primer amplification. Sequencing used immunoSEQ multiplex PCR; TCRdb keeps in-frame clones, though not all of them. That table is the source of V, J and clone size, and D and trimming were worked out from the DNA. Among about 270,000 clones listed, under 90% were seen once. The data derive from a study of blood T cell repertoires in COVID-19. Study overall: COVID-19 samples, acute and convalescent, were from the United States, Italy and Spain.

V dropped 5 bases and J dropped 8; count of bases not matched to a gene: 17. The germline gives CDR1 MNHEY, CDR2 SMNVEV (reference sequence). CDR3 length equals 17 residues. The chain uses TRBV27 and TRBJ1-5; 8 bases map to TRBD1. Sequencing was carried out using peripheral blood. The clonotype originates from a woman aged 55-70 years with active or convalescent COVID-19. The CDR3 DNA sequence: TGTGCCAGCAGTAACTACTTCGGGACAGGTCCGGTGGAGCCCCAGCATTTT. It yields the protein CASSNYFGTGPVEPQHF.